This entry is about one T cell receptor beta chain. Its antigen is currently not known. The record has no base qualities; no much larger clone is one base away. The CDR3 starts with the cysteine, ends with the phenylalanine, and has 12 residues. Solely the CDR3 DNA is kept, with 36 bases framed from the first base. The germline V gene sets CDR1 to SGHDN and CDR2 to FVKESK. A distance of 8 bases separates the germline ends of V and J, which lose 3 bases and 5 bases respectively. Library generation was performed with 5' RACE. Sequencing instrument: Illumina HiSeq 2500. A second roughly 7 to 12 cycle PCR used a sample-barcoded 5' primer and a J-beta primer mix. Each TCR beta cDNA molecule received a unique molecular identifier from a template-switch 5' adaptor carrying 12 random nucleotides. Each sample yielded at least 3 million CDR3-containing paired-end reads. The Mint cDNA synthesis kit, primed by a TRBC-specific oligonucleotide, was used to synthesize first-strand cDNA from all RNA. Following uracil-DNA glycosylase treatment, a first 18-cycle PCR with universal primers M1SS and BC2_uni_R was performed on all cDNA. For the original study's pipeline: Each sample was normalized by randomly selecting 1 million high-quality reads, each carrying a distinct molecular identifier. Instead of being binned into consensus sequences, reads with shared molecular identifiers were discarded. CDR3 identification, clonotype clustering and error correction used MiTCR with a Q25 quality threshold and the strictest error-elimination algorithm. A nonparametric unseen species model with Euler transformation was used to estimate a lower bound on total TCR beta diversity. TCRdb passed the public sequencing reads through fastp at Q25 and MiXCR, retaining productive beta sequences. Records with the same CDR3 protein are collapsed into one entry carrying the most frequent genes and DNA. None of the V and J calls come from the authors' own analysis; TCRdb made them. Counted in this sample were under 2,000,000 distinct CDR3 sequences; around half of them appeared once. In total, the top ten clones hold 2% to 2.5% of the sample.

The donors were roughly 40 Caucasian individuals from Russia, aged 6 to 90 years, who were systemically healthy. Ten milliliters of peripheral blood were collected from each donor into EDTA-treated Vacutainer tubes. PBMCs were isolated by Ficoll-Paque density-gradient centrifugation, with at least 6 million obtained per sample. Trizol reagent was used to extract total RNA from the PBMCs, yielding at least 6 micrograms per sample. The percentages of naive CD45RAhigh/CD27high T cells were determined by flow cytometry on a PBMC aliquot from every donor. This specimen comes from a study of blood T cells in healthy people across ages (dated by TCRdb to 2015 to 2017). Background on the whole study: In model experiments, template switching captured about one uniquely barcoded TCR beta cDNA molecule for every two T cells. To avoid experimental bias, donors of different ages were randomly spread across the sequencing lanes. The study analyzed two additional independent replicas of 1 million unique cDNA reads from the same blood draw for two donors, one aged 18 to 29 and one aged 80 or older. Four age groups were formed from the donors: young (average approximately 15 years), middle-aged (around 41), aged (62) and long-lived (82). Using deep sequencing normalized with unique cDNA molecular identifiers, the study measured how TCR beta repertoire diversity changes with age. What the authors observed across the whole study: Because profiling used bulk unsorted PBMCs, naive and antigen-experienced compartments could not be compared conclusively. Donor CMV infection status was unknown, potentially confounding age-related changes in expanded clonotypes. Total diversity estimates from one million sequenced T cells were considered lower bounds and underestimates. Compared with the aged group, the long-lived group had more naive CD4+ T cells, fewer expanded clones and increased TCR diversity, suggesting age selection. Observed TCR beta diversity per million T cells fell roughly linearly with age, and a significant reduction was already apparent by age approximately 41. Observed TCR beta diversity correlated strongly with the percentage of naive T cells measured by flow cytometry.

The specimen was blood. This chain joins TRBV14 to TRBJ2-7; tentative D gene TRBD1, with 5 bases matching. The clonotype was recovered from a woman between 40 and 50 years old in good health. CDR3 region: CASSHLDNEQYF. The sequence in DNA is TGTGCCAGCAGCCATTTGGACAACGAGCAGTACTTC. Joined to the reference TRBV14 and TRBJ2-7 proteins, this CDR3 gives the full variable domain: EAGVTQFPSHSVIEKGQTVTLRCDPISGHDNLYWYRRVMGKEIKFLLHFVKESKQDESGMPNNRFLAERTGGTYSTLKVQPAELEDSGVYFCASSHLDNEQYFGPGTRLTVT.